One and the same sample provided the 29 T cell receptor beta chains below, sequenced in a study of T-cell reconstitution after alpha-beta-depleted transplantation in children. Preparation of the TCRbeta library was carried out with unique molecular identifiers. From the PCR reads, TCRdb called clonotypes with MiXCR, one entry per CDR3 protein. The data show approximately 490,000 distinct CDR3 sequences, with under 15% seen just once and 5% to 6% held by the top ten. This specimen was PBMCs from the stem cell graft donor, taken from the stem cell graft. The receptors were gathered from a human donor who donated a stem cell graft to a child with combined immunodeficiency.

This clonotype has only a few counts. J is TRBJ1-2 and V is TRBV12-3 or TRBV12-4, with 11 bases aligning to TRBD1. The V and J ends lost 6 bases and 7 bases, in that order; junction bases with no gene match: 4. This CDR3 has 13 residues. CDR3 protein: CASSGTGGFGYTF. CDR3 DNA sequence: TGTGCCAGCAGCGGGACAGGGGGGTTTGGCTACACCTTC.

This clonotype was detected ten times or more. The chain combines TRBV12-3 or TRBV12-4 with TRBJ2-3; D not certain. Trimming removed 7 bases from V and 2 bases from J, with 13 bases in between. The CDR3 extends over 14 amino acids. CDR3 DNA: TGTGCCAGCACCGGGCCCAAGGCCACAGATACGCAGTATTTT. Protein sequence: CASTGPKATDTQYF.

This CDR3 is CASSLATGRNHYEQYF. The CDR3 DNA is TGCGCCAGCAGCTTGGCGACAGGACGGAATCACTACGAGCAGTACTTC. The chain carries TRBV5-1 and TRBJ2-7; D may be TRBD1 (6 bases). Trimming left V 0 bases short and J 3 bases short, with 16 bases between. The CDR3 runs to 16 residues. The germline V gene encodes CDR1 SGHRS and CDR2 YFSETQ.

This clonotype was detected only a few times. The chain employs TRBV10-3 and TRBJ2-1; 12 nucleotides agree with TRBD2. This CDR3 has 14 residues. In germline, CDR1 is ENHRY, CDR2 SYGVKD. V shed 2 bases, J shed 10 bases, and the junction held 3 bases outside the gene matches. CDR3 in DNA: TGTGCCATCAGTGAGGCCGGACTAGCGGGAGAGCAGTTCTTC. Encoded protein: CAISEAGLAGEQFF.

V and J are TRBV10-3 and TRBJ2-3; 7 bases align to TRBD2. V dropped 5 bases and J dropped 2; count of bases not matched to a gene: 13. The CDR3 totals 17 residues. Germline CDR1 is ENHRY and CDR2 is SYGVKD. The CDR3 sequence: CAISSPGGGIATDTQYF. The CDR3 nucleotides are TGTGCCATCAGTTCCCCGGGAGGCGGGATAGCCACAGATACGCAGTATTTT.

This clonotype was counted at least ten times. The chain couples TRBV25-1 to TRBJ2-1, with D possibly matching TRBD2 (6 bases). V shed 6 bases and J shed 5 bases, with 17 bases lying between them. Germline V lookup: CDR1 MGHDK, CDR2 SYGVNS. CDR3 length: 15 residues. CDR3 amino acids: CASSNRPGGDNEQFF. Here the CDR3 DNA reads TGTGCCAGCAGCAATCGCCCAGGCGGGGACAATGAGCAGTTCTTC.

The sample holds a few counts of this clonotype. The V and J genes are TRBV30 and TRBJ2-1; D possibly uses TRBD1 or TRBD2 (5 bases each). This CDR3 comprises 14 residues. The germline V and J ends were trimmed by 2 bases and 8 bases, with 16 bases remaining between them. Germline V gene data show CDR1 as GTSNPN and CDR2 as SVGIG (reference sequence). CDR3 sequence reads: CAWSPGPLSYEQFF. The CDR3 DNA reads as TGTGCCTGGAGTCCGGGACCGCTGTCATATGAGCAGTTCTTC. Full variable domain (rest looked up from reference TRBV30 and TRBJ2-1): SQTIHQWPATLVQPVGSPLSLECTVEGTSNPNLYWYRQAAGRGLQLLFYSVGIGQISSEVPQNLSASRPQDRQFILSSKKLLLSDSGFYLCAWSPGPLSYEQFFGPGTRLTVL.

The table lists this clonotype with a few counts. The rearrangement joins TRBV4-3 to TRBJ1-5, with D maybe TRBD1 (5 bases). The CDR3 has 15 amino acids. The germline gives CDR1 LGHNA, CDR2 YSLEER. The V gene lost 4 bases and the J gene lost 7 bases, with 17 bases spanning the gap. CDR3 DNA: TGCGCCAGCAGCCCGACAGTTTTAAGTAGGCAGCCCCAGCATTTT. This codes for CASSPTVLSRQPQHF.

This chain uses TRBV10-3 with TRBJ2-2, with 7 bases fitting TRBD2. The trim removed 5 bases at V and 3 bases at J, leaving 6 bases unmatched. The CDR3 sequence is 15 residues long. CDR1 and CDR2 (germline): ENHRY, SYGVKD. The chain's CDR3 is CAISPTSVDTGELFF. The CDR3, as DNA: TGTGCCATCAGTCCAACTAGCGTGGACACCGGGGAGCTGTTTTTT.

This clonotype has only a few counts. The chain recombines TRBV29-1 with TRBJ2-1; 7 nucleotides line up with TRBD1. V dropped 6 bases and J dropped 4; count of bases not matched to a gene: 24. The germline V gene encodes CDR1 SQVTM and CDR2 ANQGSEA. The CDR3 is 19 amino acids. CDR3: CSVDQVSNRGRLQYNEQFF. Written as DNA, the CDR3 is TGCAGCGTCGACCAGGTATCAAACAGGGGACGACTTCAATACAATGAGCAGTTCTTC.

This clonotype was recorded a few times. The V gene is TRBV7-9, the J gene TRBJ2-7; no firm D call. This CDR3 contains 14 residues. Trimming stripped 5 bases from V and 2 bases from J, with 13 bases between. The germline gives CDR1 SEHNR, CDR2 FQNEAQ (reference sequence). The CDR3 DNA sequence: TGTGCCAGCAGCCCGTATCAAGACCCCTACGAGCAGTACTTC. It codes for CASSPYQDPYEQYF.

The table lists this clonotype with many counts. The chain couples TRBV24-1 to TRBJ1-5, with a possible D match to TRBD1 (5 bases). Trimming stripped 5 bases from V and 8 bases from J, with 15 bases between. This CDR3 is built from 14 residues. From germline, CDR1 is KGHDR and CDR2 SFDVKD. CDR3 nucleotide sequence: TGTGCCACCAGTGTCCGCGGGGCCGTCGAGCCCCAGCATTTT. Translation gives CATSVRGAVEPQHF.

The DNA of the CDR3 is TGTGCCACCAGTGATTGGGCTGGGGGAGGCTACGAGCAGTACTTC. Translating it yields CATSDWAGGGYEQYF. This chain joins TRBV24-1 and TRBJ2-7, with a tentative D call TRBD2 (6 bases). The CDR3 contains 15 residues. Germline-derived CDR1 and CDR2 are KGHDR and SFDVKD. Trimming stripped 2 bases from V and 3 bases from J, with 13 bases between.

This clonotype was seen only a few times. The chain joins TRBV20-1 to TRBJ2-3; TRBD2 matches 13 bases. Germline CDR1 is DFQATT and CDR2 is SNEGSKA (reference sequence). The CDR3 totals 19 residues. V lost 2 bases to trimming and J lost 0 bases; unmatched junction nucleotides: 11. The CDR3 nucleotides read TGCAGTGCTAGACCCGGACTAGCGGGGGTTCCCTCTAGCACAGATACGCAGTATTTT. It is translated as CSARPGLAGVPSSTDTQYF.

In this sample, this clonotype turned up many times. The V call is TRBV4-3, the J call TRBJ2-3; the D gene could be TRBD1 or TRBD2 (5 bases each). Trimming shortened V by 1 base and J by 11 bases, and 13 bases separated the two germline ends. The CDR3 extends over 13 amino acids. The germline V gene has CDR1 LGHNA and CDR2 YSLEER. CDR3 sequence reads: CASSQAGERGQYF. DNA for the CDR3: TGCGCCAGCAGCCAAGCTGGGGAGAGGGGGCAGTATTTT.

The rearrangement joins TRBV6-2 or TRBV6-3 to TRBJ1-1, with TRBD1 as a possible D gene (5 bases). CDR3 length equals 15 residues. Germline V gene lookup returns CDR1 MNHEY and CDR2 SVGEGT. V was trimmed by 0 bases and J by 5 bases, leaving 13 bases between them. CDR3 nucleotides: TGTGCCAGCAGTTACTCGACAGCCCAAGGTACTGAAGCTTTCTTT. Protein: CASSYSTAQGTEAFF.

This clonotype has at least ten counts. The chain carries TRBV12-3 or TRBV12-4 and TRBJ2-3, with D hard to call. The CDR3 is 17 residues long. Trimming pared 0 bases from V and 0 bases from J, leaving 13 bases between. The CDR3 reads CASSLASWPPSTDTQYF. DNA for the CDR3: TGTGCCAGCAGTTTAGCATCGTGGCCCCCTAGCACAGATACGCAGTATTTT.

The chain employs TRBV20-1 and TRBJ2-5, with D unclear. Germline values: CDR1 DFQATT, CDR2 SNEGSKA (reference sequence). The CDR3 spans 12 residues. The V end was cut by 3 bases, the J end by 3 bases, with 8 bases between. DNA of the CDR3: TGCAGTGCTAGTTCCCAAAAAGAGACCCAGTACTTC. Encoded protein: CSASSQKETQYF.

This clonotype was detected a few times. This sequence joins TRBV9 and TRBJ2-2, with TRBD2 matching 9 bases. J gave up 1 base and V 4 bases, and 5 bases lay outside the gene matches. The CDR3 runs 16 residues. CDR1 is SGDLS, CDR2 YYNGEE, per germline. The CDR3 protein is CASSRRLAVNTGELFF. The DNA of the CDR3 is TGTGCCAGCAGCCGGAGACTAGCGGTGAACACCGGGGAGCTGTTTTTT.

V usage is TRBV10-3 and J usage is TRBJ1-2; D might be TRBD1 (6 bases). The germline V and J ends were trimmed by 9 bases and 2 bases, with 13 bases remaining between them. The CDR3 loop spans 13 amino acids. Looked up from germline, CDR1 is ENHRY and CDR2 is SYGVKD. In DNA, the CDR3 is TGTGCCATTCGGACAGAGAAGAACTATGGCTACACCTTC. Protein: CAIRTEKNYGYTF.

The genes are TRBV12-3 or TRBV12-4 and TRBJ1-5; 7 bases are shared with TRBD1. The CDR3 has 14 amino acids. The ends lost 3 bases at V and 8 bases at J; junction bases unmatched: 7. CDR3 nucleotides: TGTGCCAGCAGTTTGGGACAGTTTAATGAGCCCCAGCATTTT. It codes for CASSLGQFNEPQHF.

Ten or more counts support this clonotype. The rearrangement links TRBV10-2 to TRBJ2-1, with TRBD1 matching over 9 bases. This CDR3 is built from 16 residues. V was pared by 1 base and J by 3 bases, with 4 bases of the junction left unmatched. Germline assignment: CDR1 WSHSY and CDR2 SAAADI. The CDR3 loop reads CASSELKDRGYNEQFF. In nucleotides, the CDR3 is TGCGCCAGCAGTGAGTTAAAGGACAGGGGCTACAATGAGCAGTTCTTC.

The table lists this clonotype with a few counts. The J gene is TRBJ2-1, the V gene TRBV4-3; possibly TRBD2 for D (5 bases). Between the trimmed V and J ends, which lost 4 bases and 2 bases, there was a span of 9 bases. CDR1 is LGHNA, CDR2 YSLEER, per germline. This CDR3 is 14 amino acids long. The CDR3 DNA reads TGCGCCAGCAGCCGGGGTAGCGCCTACAATGAGCAGTTCTTC. Residues: CASSRGSAYNEQFF.

This sequence joins TRBV6-2 or TRBV6-3 and TRBJ2-2; 7 nucleotides agree with TRBD2. Germline V gives CDR1 MNHEY, CDR2 SVGEGT. CDR3 length equals 15 residues. V lost 2 bases, J lost 2 bases, and 2 bases stayed unmatched. The CDR3 nucleotides read TGTGCCAGCAGTTACGCTAGCGGTAACACCGGGGAGCTGTTTTTT. This encodes CASSYASGNTGELFF.

In its sample, this clonotype was seen many times. The CDR3 region is CASSYTEIQPQHF. In DNA, the CDR3 is TGTGCCAGCAGTTACACAGAAATTCAGCCCCAGCATTTT. J is TRBJ1-5 and V is TRBV6-2 or TRBV6-3; D call uncertain. The CDR3 sequence is 13 residues long. From germline, CDR1 is MNHEY and CDR2 SVGEGT. Trimming took off 2 bases at V and 6 bases at J, with 8 bases between the two ends.

The chain links TRBV6-5 to TRBJ2-6; D is perhaps TRBD1 (5 bases). The CDR3 covers 16 residues. CDR1 and CDR2 (germline): MNHEY, SVGAGI. The V and J ends lost 2 bases and 0 bases respectively, with 8 bases between them. The chain's CDR3 is CASSYTGPSGANVLTF. CDR3 in DNA: TGTGCCAGCAGTTACACAGGACCCTCTGGGGCCAACGTCCTGACTTTC.

This clonotype has a count of ten or more. This chain connects TRBV12-3 or TRBV12-4 to TRBJ1-1; TRBD1 aligns across 7 bases. The CDR3 runs to 14 residues. V lost 6 bases and J lost 0; bases outside the gene matches: 4. The CDR3 coding sequence is TGTGCCAGCAGCATGGGACAGATGAACACTGAAGCTTTCTTT. This gives the protein CASSMGQMNTEAFF.

The V and J genes are TRBV7-3 and TRBJ2-5, with 9 bases aligning to TRBD1. V gave up 0 bases and J gave up 5 bases; unmatched junction bases: 10. This CDR3 comprises 17 residues. Germline CDR1 reads SGHTA; CDR2 reads FQGTGA. As DNA, the CDR3 is TGTGCCAGCAGCTTAACGTGGAGACAGGGGGTCTTGGAGACCCAGTACTTC. This encodes CASSLTWRQGVLETQYF.

This clonotype was seen a handful of times. The chain links TRBV3-1 to TRBJ1-2; D perhaps matches TRBD1 (5 bases). The germline gives CDR1 LGHDT, CDR2 YNNKEL (reference sequence). This CDR3 is 12 amino acids long. V shed 1 base and J shed 14 bases, with 14 bases lying between them. CDR3 in DNA: TGTGCCAGCAGCCAAGTGGGACTACATCAGACCTTC. Translated: CASSQVGLHQTF.